The 29 T cell receptor beta chains below were found in one sample sequenced in a study of cytomegalovirus exposure and HLA in healthy donors. PCR amplification relied on 60 Vbeta primers (plus 13 Jbeta primers). TCRdb's table, derived via immunoSEQ multiplex PCR, lists solely in-frame clones and lacks some. This table has under 200,000 clones, around 77% appearing once. Source material: PBMCs. These TCRs come from a man over 45 in good health and CMV-seropositive.

The rearrangement joins TRBV5-6 to TRBJ2-7, with 10 positions matching TRBD1. With 4 bases clipped from V and 2 bases from J, the junction kept 6 bases outside the gene matches. The CDR3 totals 15 residues. Germline CDR1 reads SGHDT; CDR2 reads YYEEEE. CDR3 in DNA: TGTGCCAGCAGCCCCGACAGGGGGCACCCCTACGAGCAGTACTTC. Amino acids: CASSPDRGHPYEQYF.

A single count supports this clone. The V and J genes are TRBV9 and TRBJ1-4, with a tentative D call TRBD1 (6 bases). Trimming removed 0 bases at V and 5 bases at J, with 8 bases between. The CDR3 extends over 14 amino acids. Germline V gene data show CDR1 as SGDLS and CDR2 as YYNGEE. The CDR3 region has the DNA TGTGCCAGCAGCGTAGACAGGGAAAATGAAAAACTGTTTTTT. Amino acid sequence: CASSVDRENEKLFF.

V and J are TRBV7-2 and TRBJ2-2; D perhaps matches TRBD2 (5 bases). CDR3 length: 14 residues. Trimming left V 5 bases short and J 0 bases short, with 7 bases between. Germline V lookup: CDR1 SGHTA, CDR2 FQGNSA. The CDR3 nucleotides read TGTGCCAGCAGCCAGGACTCGAACACCGGGGAGCTGTTTTTT. Protein product: CASSQDSNTGELFF.

The chain has TRBV4-3 and TRBJ2-3; D is ambiguous. Trimming cost V 3 bases and J 0 bases, with 7 bases left between them. The CDR3 covers 14 residues. Germline V lookup: CDR1 LGHNA, CDR2 YSLEER. CDR3 DNA sequence: TGCGCCAGCAGCCAGGGCCCTAGCACAGATACGCAGTATTTT. This codes for CASSQGPSTDTQYF.

Concerning this clone: One end of the junction varies from germline; a read error may be responsible. The chain uses TRBV5-1 and TRBJ2-5; 15 positions agree with TRBD2. This CDR3 is built from 17 residues. CDR1 SGHRS and CDR2 YFSETQ come from the germline V gene. The CDR3, as DNA: TGCGCCGGCAGCCCCGGACTAGCGGGGGGGTCCAAAGAGACCCAGTACTTC. This translates into CAGSPGLAGGSKETQYF.

CDR3 DNA: TGTGCCAGTAGGCTAGCGGGGGGCATCAGCTCCTACGAGCAGTACTTC. This encodes CASRLAGGISSYEQYF. The chain joins TRBV19 to TRBJ2-7; 11 positions agree with TRBD2. This CDR3 comprises 16 residues. Germline V lookup: CDR1 LNHDA, CDR2 SQIVND (reference sequence). Trimming cost V 6 bases and J 0 bases; bases outside gene matches: 7.

The chain uses TRBV6-1 and TRBJ2-5; possible D gene TRBD1, 6 bases. The germline gives CDR1 MNHNS, CDR2 SASEGT. V was cut by 8 bases and J by 5 bases, with 15 bases left in between. The CDR3 sequence is 13 residues long. Written as DNA, the CDR3 is TGTGCCAGCCACGACACTGACAGGGAGACCCAGTACTTC. It translates to CASHDTDRETQYF.

This rearrangement joins TRBV4-1 to TRBJ1-6, with TRBD1 identical over 8 bases. CDR1 is MGHRA, CDR2 YSYEKL, per germline. Trimming cost V 0 bases and J 7 bases; bases outside gene matches: 2. CDR3 length: 15 residues. CDR3 DNA: TGCGCCAGCAGCCAAGATCGGACAGGGAATTCACCCCTCCACTTT. Translation gives CASSQDRTGNSPLHF.

J is TRBJ2-4 and V is TRBV4-3; 11 nucleotides match TRBD1. V was pared by 5 bases and J by 7 bases, with 7 bases of the junction left unmatched. Per the germline V gene, CDR1 is LGHNA and CDR2 is YSLEER. The CDR3 totals 15 residues. As DNA, the CDR3 is TGCGCCAGCAGCACTGGGACAGGGGGATTCAACATTCAGTACTTC. Amino acids: CASSTGTGGFNIQYF.

This CDR3 reads CASSPRRDRGGRGNYGYTF. The CDR3 bases are TGTGCCAGCAGCCCTCGAAGGGACAGGGGGGGCCGTGGTAACTATGGCTACACCTTC. The V and J genes are TRBV4-2 and TRBJ1-2, with 11 bases identical to TRBD1. Germline CDR1 is LGHNA and CDR2 is YNFKEQ. V was pared by 4 bases and J by 1 base, with 14 bases of the junction left unmatched. CDR3 size: 19 residues.

This clone has just one count. The chain uses TRBV5-1 and TRBJ2-1; 7 positions match TRBD1. The CDR3 contains 14 residues. CDR1 and CDR2 (germline): SGHRS, YFSETQ. V lost 3 bases, J lost 4 bases, and 4 bases stayed unmatched. The chain's CDR3 is CASSSPGQYNEQFF. The DNA of the CDR3 is TGCGCCAGCAGCTCGCCGGGACAGTACAATGAGCAGTTCTTC.

V usage is TRBV5-1 and J usage is TRBJ1-1, with D possibly matching TRBD1 (5 bases). From germline, CDR1 is SGHRS and CDR2 YFSETQ. V lost 0 bases to trimming and J lost 5 bases, with 14 bases between them. The CDR3 sequence is 15 residues long. CDR3 coding DNA: TGCGCCAGCAGCTTGGACACCCCGGGGGTAACTGAAGCTTTCTTT. It codes for CASSLDTPGVTEAFF.

The V call is TRBV19, the J call TRBJ1-1, with D perhaps matching TRBD1 (5 bases). The CDR3 has 12 residues. V lost 4 bases, J lost 4 bases, and 7 bases lay in between. From germline, CDR1 is LNHDA and CDR2 SQIVND (reference sequence). CDR3 protein: CASSRGGTEAFF. In DNA form, the CDR3 reads TGTGCCAGTAGTAGGGGGGGCACTGAAGCTTTCTTT.

The chain employs TRBV7-9 and TRBJ1-1, with 7 bases matching TRBD1. Trimming removed 5 bases from V and 1 base from J; junction bases left unmatched: 4. The CDR3 runs 14 residues. Germline CDR1 is SEHNR and CDR2 is FQNEAQ (reference sequence). CDR3 nucleotides: TGTGCCAGCAGCGGACGACAGGGGAACACTGAAGCTTTCTTT. This translates into CASSGRQGNTEAFF.

On this clone itself: The same CDR3 arises from other DNA sequences in this sample as well. The rearrangement joins TRBV4-3 to TRBJ2-7; D may be TRBD2 (7 bases). Germline V gene data show CDR1 as LGHNA and CDR2 as YSLEER. The ends were cut back, 0 bases at V and 6 bases at J, with 15 bases in the middle. The CDR3 has 15 residues. CDR3 bases: TGCGCCAGCAGCCAAGAAGTGGGGGGGCCGATCGAGCAGTACTTC. It translates to CASSQEVGGPIEQYF.

The V call is TRBV5-6, the J call TRBJ2-7, with D hard to call. CDR1 SGHDT and CDR2 YYEEEE come from the germline V gene. Trimming shortened V by 1 base and J by 0 bases, and 14 bases separated the two germline ends. This CDR3 comprises 16 residues. The CDR3 DNA sequence: TGTGCCAGCAGCTTGAAGTGGGCAGGTCTCTCCTACGAGCAGTACTTC. This translates into CASSLKWAGLSYEQYF.

The chain joins TRBV5-1 to TRBJ1-4; no reliable D call. The V and J ends lost 0 bases and 6 bases respectively, with 12 bases between them. This CDR3 contains 15 residues. Germline CDR1 reads SGHRS; CDR2 reads YFSETQ. This CDR3 reads CASSLDGRSDEKLFF. DNA for the CDR3: TGCGCCAGCAGCTTGGATGGCAGGTCGGATGAAAAACTGTTTTTT.

This clone showed up just once. The genes are TRBV30 and TRBJ1-2, with 11 bases aligning to TRBD1. This CDR3 contains 13 residues. Germline V lookup: CDR1 GTSNPN, CDR2 SVGIG (reference sequence). The V segment lost 4 bases and the J segment 8 bases; nucleotides outside the gene matches: 6. CDR3 bases: TGTGCCTGGAACCCGGGACAGGGGGGCGGCTACACCTTC. It specifies CAWNPGQGGGYTF.

This chain connects TRBV28 to TRBJ2-3; 9 bases line up with TRBD2. The length of the CDR3 is 13 residues. Looked up from germline, CDR1 is MDHEN and CDR2 is SYDVKM. V shed 6 bases and J 2 bases; nucleotides not matched to a gene: 0. The CDR3 sequence is CASRGLATDTQYF. The CDR3 DNA follows: TGTGCCAGCAGGGGACTAGCCACAGATACGCAGTATTTT.

Remarks on this clone: The sample contains more than one DNA sequence encoding this CDR3. This chain joins TRBV19 and TRBJ2-3; the match to TRBD2 covers 9 bases. Germline V gene data show CDR1 as LNHDA and CDR2 as SQIVND (reference sequence). The CDR3 spans 15 residues. Trimming cost V 6 bases and J 2 bases; bases outside gene matches: 6. The CDR3 here is CASSPVAGDTDTQYF. The CDR3 coding sequence is TGTGCCAGTAGCCCCGTAGCGGGGGACACAGATACGCAGTATTTT.

This sequence joins TRBV5-8 and TRBJ1-6; perhaps TRBD1 as D (5 bases). The V end was cut by 9 bases, the J end by 4 bases, with 8 bases between. The CDR3 has 12 residues. In germline, CDR1 is SGHTS, CDR2 YDEGEE. The CDR3 sequence: CATGWYNSPLHF. DNA of the CDR3: TGTGCCACAGGGTGGTATAATTCACCCCTCCACTTT.

This chain links TRBV12-5 with TRBJ1-2; 9 bases line up with TRBD1. The ends lost 5 bases at V and 8 bases at J; junction bases unmatched: 9. Germline values: CDR1 LGHNT, CDR2 FRNRAP. The length of the CDR3 is 14 residues. The CDR3 DNA sequence: TGTGCTAGTGGTCGGCCGGGACAGGGAAAAGGCTACACCTTC. This sequence encodes CASGRPGQGKGYTF.

The chain is built from TRBV4-3 and TRBJ2-1; possibly TRBD2 for D (5 bases). This CDR3 has 13 residues. Between the trimmed V and J ends, which lost 4 bases and 10 bases, there was a span of 14 bases. Germline CDR1 and CDR2: LGHNA and YSLEER. CDR3 loop: CASSPSLVREQFF. For the CDR3, the DNA is TGCGCCAGCAGCCCCTCACTAGTTAGGGAGCAGTTCTTC.

V and J are TRBV5-1 and TRBJ1-6, with D perhaps matching TRBD1 (5 bases). The CDR3 is made up of 14 amino acids. Germline V CDR1 and CDR2: SGHRS, YFSETQ. V was pared by 5 bases and J by 6 bases, with 12 bases between. For the CDR3, the DNA is TGCGCCAGCAGTAGTGCGGGGACTAATTCACCCCTCCACTTT. This codes for CASSSAGTNSPLHF.

The CDR3 here is CASTERSSYNSPLHF. The CDR3 region has the DNA TGTGCCAGCACCGAGAGGAGCTCCTATAATTCACCCCTCCACTTT. V is TRBV6-1 and J is TRBJ1-6; D call uncertain. CDR3 length equals 15 residues. Germline values: CDR1 MNHNS, CDR2 SASEGT. V lost 7 bases and J lost 0, with 10 bases in between.

The chain has TRBV11-1 and TRBJ2-7, with 8 bases matching TRBD1. Germline trimming cut 5 bases from V and 1 base from J; bases unmatched to any gene: 7. CDR1 and CDR2 from the germline V gene are SGHAT and FQDESV (reference sequence). The CDR3 has 15 residues. The CDR3: CASSTGQGISYEQYF. The CDR3 bases are TGTGCCAGCAGCACCGGACAGGGCATTTCCTACGAGCAGTACTTC.

This clone was observed a single time. The chain recombines TRBV25-1 with TRBJ1-6; possible D gene TRBD1, 6 bases. CDR1 MGHDK and CDR2 SYGVNS come from the germline V gene. V lost 8 bases, J lost 7 bases, and 15 bases lay in between. The CDR3 extends over 14 amino acids. In nucleotides, the CDR3 is TGTGCCAGCCTCGATACAGGGTGGAATTCACCCCTCCACTTT. Translation gives CASLDTGWNSPLHF.

The chain uses TRBV18 and TRBJ2-1; D is perhaps TRBD1 (6 bases). With 4 bases removed from V and 0 bases from J, the gap between germline ends came to 22 bases. The CDR3 consists of 19 residues. CDR1 and CDR2 (germline): KGHSH, LQKENI. The CDR3 DNA sequence: TGTGCCAGCTCACTGGACAGCCACCAACTCCCCAGCTCCTACAATGAGCAGTTCTTC. It specifies CASSLDSHQLPSSYNEQFF.

The chain carries TRBV2 and TRBJ1-3; maybe TRBD1 (5 bases). The CDR3 is 13 amino acids. Deletions cut 6 bases from V and 3 bases from J, with 9 bases between. Germline values: CDR1 SNHLY, CDR2 FYNNEI. CDR3 in amino acids: CASRGGSGNTIYF. DNA of the CDR3: TGTGCCAGCAGGGGGGGAAGTGGAAACACCATATATTTT.